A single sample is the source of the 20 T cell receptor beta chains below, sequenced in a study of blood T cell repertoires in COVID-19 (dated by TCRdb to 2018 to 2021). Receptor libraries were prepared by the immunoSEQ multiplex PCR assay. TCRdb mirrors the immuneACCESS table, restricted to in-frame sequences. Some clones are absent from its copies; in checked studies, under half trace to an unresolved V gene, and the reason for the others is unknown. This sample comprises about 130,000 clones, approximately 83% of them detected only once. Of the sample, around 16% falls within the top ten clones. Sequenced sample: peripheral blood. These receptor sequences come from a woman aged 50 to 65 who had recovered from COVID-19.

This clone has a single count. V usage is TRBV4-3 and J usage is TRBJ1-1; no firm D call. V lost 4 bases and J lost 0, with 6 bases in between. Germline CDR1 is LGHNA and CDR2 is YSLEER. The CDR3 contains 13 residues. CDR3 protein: CASSRSVNTEAFF. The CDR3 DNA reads TGCGCCAGCAGCCGATCGGTGAACACTGAAGCTTTCTTT.

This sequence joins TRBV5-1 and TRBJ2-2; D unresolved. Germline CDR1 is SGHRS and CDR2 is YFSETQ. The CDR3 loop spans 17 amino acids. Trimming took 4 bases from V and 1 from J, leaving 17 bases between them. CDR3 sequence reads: CASSPSPTAVNTGELFF. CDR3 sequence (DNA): TGCGCCAGCAGCCCATCTCCAACGGCGGTGAACACCGGGGAGCTGTTTTTT.

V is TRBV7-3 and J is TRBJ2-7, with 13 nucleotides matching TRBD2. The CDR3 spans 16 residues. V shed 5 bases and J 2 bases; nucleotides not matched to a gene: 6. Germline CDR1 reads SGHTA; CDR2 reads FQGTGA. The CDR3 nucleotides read TGTGCCAGCAGCCCCCGACTAGCGGGAGGTACCTACGAGCAGTACTTC. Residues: CASSPRLAGGTYEQYF.

The CDR3 DNA reads TGCGCCAGCAGCTTGGCCGGGACAGGGGGATACCAAGAGACCCAGTACTTC. Translated, it gives CASSLAGTGGYQETQYF. The chain has TRBV5-1 and TRBJ2-5, with TRBD1 identical over 11 bases. CDR3 length: 17 amino acids. V lost 0 bases, J lost 0 bases, and 4 bases stayed unmatched. Germline V gene sequence: CDR1 SGHRS, CDR2 YFSETQ.

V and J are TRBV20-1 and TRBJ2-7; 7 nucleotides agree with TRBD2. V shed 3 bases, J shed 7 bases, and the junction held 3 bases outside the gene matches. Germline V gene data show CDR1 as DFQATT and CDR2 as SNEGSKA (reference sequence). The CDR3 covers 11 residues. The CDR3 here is CSASNGGEQYF. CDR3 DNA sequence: TGCAGTGCTAGTAACGGGGGGGAGCAGTACTTC.

The CDR3 DNA reads as TGTGCCAGCAGCGCGACTAGCGGTCCAGATACGCAGTATTTT. Translated: CASSATSGPDTQYF. This chain joins TRBV7-2 and TRBJ2-3, with 9 bases fitting TRBD2. V was clipped by 5 bases and J by 4 bases; unmatched bases: 4. The CDR3 consists of 14 residues. Germline CDR1 and CDR2: SGHTA and FQGNSA.

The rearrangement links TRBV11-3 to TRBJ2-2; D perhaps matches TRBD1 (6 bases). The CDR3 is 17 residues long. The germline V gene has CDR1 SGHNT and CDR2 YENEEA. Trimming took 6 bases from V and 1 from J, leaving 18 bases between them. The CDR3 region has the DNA TGTGCCAGCAGTAAAGGAGTAACAGGGAAGAACACCGGGGAGCTGTTTTTT. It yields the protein CASSKGVTGKNTGELFF. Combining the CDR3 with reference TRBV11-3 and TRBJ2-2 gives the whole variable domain EAGVVQSPRYKIIEKKQPVAFWCNPISGHNTLYWYLQNLGQGPELLIRYENEEAVDDSQLPKDRFSAERLKGVDSTLKIQPAELGDSAVYLCASSKGVTGKNTGELFFGEGSRLTVL.

CDR3 nucleotide sequence: TGTGCCAGCTCACGGGTACGGGACACCTCCCCTTCGGAGGGCTACACCTTC. It encodes CASSRVRDTSPSEGYTF. The chain links TRBV18 to TRBJ1-2, with D possibly TRBD1 on 6 matching bases. Germline CDR1 reads KGHSH; CDR2 reads LQKENI. V lost 4 bases and J lost 8, with 26 bases in between. This CDR3 contains 17 residues.

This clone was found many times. The CDR3, as DNA: TGCGCCAGCAGCCAGCCAGACAGAAATGGGGCCAACGTCCTGACTTTC. Translated, it gives CASSQPDRNGANVLTF. V and J are TRBV4-1 and TRBJ2-6; a possible D gene is TRBD1 (5 bases). The CDR3 contains 16 residues. V gave up 3 bases and J gave up 3 bases, with 12 bases separating them. CDR1 and CDR2 (germline): MGHRA, YSYEKL.

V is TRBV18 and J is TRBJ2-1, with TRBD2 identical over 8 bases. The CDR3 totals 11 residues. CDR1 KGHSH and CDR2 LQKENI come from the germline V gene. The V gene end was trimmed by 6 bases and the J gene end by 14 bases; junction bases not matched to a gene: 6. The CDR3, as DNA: TGTGCCAGCTCGGCCGGGACTAGTGAGTTCTTC. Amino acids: CASSAGTSEFF.

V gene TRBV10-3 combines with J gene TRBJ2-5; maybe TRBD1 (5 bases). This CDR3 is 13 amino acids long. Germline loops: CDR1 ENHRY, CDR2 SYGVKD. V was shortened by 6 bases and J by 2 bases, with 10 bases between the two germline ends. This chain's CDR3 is CAISYRQQETQYF. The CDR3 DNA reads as TGTGCCATCAGCTATAGACAGCAAGAGACCCAGTACTTC.

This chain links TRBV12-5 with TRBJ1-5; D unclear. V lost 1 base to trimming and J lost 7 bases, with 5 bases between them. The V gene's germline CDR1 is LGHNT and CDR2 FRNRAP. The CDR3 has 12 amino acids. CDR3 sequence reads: CASGLGEQPQHF. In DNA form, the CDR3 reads TGTGCTAGTGGTTTGGGGGAGCAGCCCCAGCATTTT.

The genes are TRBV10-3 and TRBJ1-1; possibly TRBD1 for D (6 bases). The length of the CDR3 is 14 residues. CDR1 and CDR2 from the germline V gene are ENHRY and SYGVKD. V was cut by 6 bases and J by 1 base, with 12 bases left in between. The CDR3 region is CAIRLGGENTEAFF. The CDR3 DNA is TGTGCCATCAGACTAGGGGGGGAGAACACTGAAGCTTTCTTT.

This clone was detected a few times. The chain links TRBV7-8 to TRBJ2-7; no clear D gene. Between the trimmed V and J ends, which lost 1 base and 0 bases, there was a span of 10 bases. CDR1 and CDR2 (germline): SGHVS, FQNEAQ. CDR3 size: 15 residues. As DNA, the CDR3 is TGTGCCAGCAGCTTAGAAGGCGGTAGCTCCTACGAGCAGTACTTC. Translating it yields CASSLEGGSSYEQYF.

CDR3 residues: CASSEDREETQYF. DNA of the CDR3: TGCGCCAGCAGCGAGGACAGGGAAGAGACCCAGTACTTC. The chain carries TRBV4-1 and TRBJ2-5, with 8 positions matching TRBD1. V shed 5 bases and J 3 bases; nucleotides not matched to a gene: 2. Germline V gives CDR1 MGHRA, CDR2 YSYEKL. The CDR3 is made up of 13 amino acids.

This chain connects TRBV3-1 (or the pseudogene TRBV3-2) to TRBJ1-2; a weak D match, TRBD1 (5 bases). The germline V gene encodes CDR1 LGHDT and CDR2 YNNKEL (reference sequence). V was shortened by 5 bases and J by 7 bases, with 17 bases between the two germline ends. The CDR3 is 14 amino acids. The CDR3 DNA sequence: TGTGCCAGCAGCTTAGAAAACGGACAATCTGGCTACACCTTC. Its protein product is CASSLENGQSGYTF.

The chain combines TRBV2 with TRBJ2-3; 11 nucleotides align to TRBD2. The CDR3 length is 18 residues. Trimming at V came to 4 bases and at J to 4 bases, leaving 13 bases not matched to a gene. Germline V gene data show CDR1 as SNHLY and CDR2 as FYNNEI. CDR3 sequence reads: CASSGGIISGGAADTQYF. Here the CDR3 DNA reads TGTGCCAGCAGTGGAGGAATAATTAGCGGGGGGGCCGCAGATACGCAGTATTTT.

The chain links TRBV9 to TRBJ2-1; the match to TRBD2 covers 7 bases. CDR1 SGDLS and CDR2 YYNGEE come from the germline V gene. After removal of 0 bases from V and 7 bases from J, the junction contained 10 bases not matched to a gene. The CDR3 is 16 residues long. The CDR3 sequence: CASSVAGGSSENEQFF. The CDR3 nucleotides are TGTGCCAGCAGCGTAGCGGGCGGGAGTAGTGAAAATGAGCAGTTCTTC.

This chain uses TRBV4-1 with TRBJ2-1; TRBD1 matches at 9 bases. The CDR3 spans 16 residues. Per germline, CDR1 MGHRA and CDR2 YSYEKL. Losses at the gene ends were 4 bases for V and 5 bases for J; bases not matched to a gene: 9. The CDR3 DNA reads TGCGCCAGCAGCCTACGGACAGGGGTGGGGGACAATGAGCAGTTCTTC. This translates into CASSLRTGVGDNEQFF.

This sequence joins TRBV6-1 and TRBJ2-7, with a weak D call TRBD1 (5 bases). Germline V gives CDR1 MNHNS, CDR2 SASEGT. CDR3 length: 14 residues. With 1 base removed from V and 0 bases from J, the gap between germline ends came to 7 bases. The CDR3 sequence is CASSEGDSSYEQYF. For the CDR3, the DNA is TGTGCCAGCAGTGAAGGTGACAGCTCCTACGAGCAGTACTTC.